This T cell receptor beta chain was sequenced for a study of shared clonotypes between healthy human individuals. Study-level findings and limits: Relative to their counterparts shared across all four donors, non-shared clonotypes exhibited diminished generation probabilities.

The CDR3 runs 14 residues. V shed 5 bases, J shed 4 bases, and the junction held 6 bases outside the gene matches. Germline values: CDR1 SGHAT, CDR2 FQNNGV. Sequencing was at deep level. The method was immunoSEQ multiplex PCR; TCRdb's version includes in-frame clones alone and lacks a portion of them. This sample yields 2.3 million or so clones, of which more than 80% are seen a single time; 0.39% belongs to the top ten. Notes on this clone: As yet, its antigen is unknown.

Sequenced material: naive CD4+ T cells from PBMCs. Subset meaning: CD45RA+ positively selected. The TCR sequence derives from a man younger than 35 in good health. Some clones in this sample may be carry-over from other donors' samples. The chain is built from TRBV11-2 and TRBJ1-2, with 8 bases fitting TRBD1. In DNA form, the CDR3 reads TGTGCCAGCAGCCCGGACAGGGTTGGCTATGGCTACACCTTC. Its protein product is CASSPDRVGYGYTF. The full variable domain, in which reference TRBV11-2 and TRBJ1-2 provide the parts outside the CDR3, is EAGVAQSPRYKIIEKRQSVAFWCNPISGHATLYWYQQILGQGPKLLIQFQNNGVVDDSQLPKDRFSAERLKGVDSTLKIQPAKLEDSAVYLCASSPDRVGYGYTFGSGTRLTVV.